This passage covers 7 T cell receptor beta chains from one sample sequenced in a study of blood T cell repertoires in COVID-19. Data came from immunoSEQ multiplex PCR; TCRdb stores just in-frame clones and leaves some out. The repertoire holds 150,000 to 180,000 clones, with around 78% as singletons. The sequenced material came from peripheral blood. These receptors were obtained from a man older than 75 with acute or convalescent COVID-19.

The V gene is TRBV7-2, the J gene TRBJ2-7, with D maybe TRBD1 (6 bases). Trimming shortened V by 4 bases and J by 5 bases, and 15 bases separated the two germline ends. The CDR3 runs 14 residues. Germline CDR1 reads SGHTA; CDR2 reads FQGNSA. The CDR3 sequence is CASSSQGGANEQYF. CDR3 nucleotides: TGTGCCAGCAGCTCCCAAGGGGGAGCCAACGAGCAGTACTTC. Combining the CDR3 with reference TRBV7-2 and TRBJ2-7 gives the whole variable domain GAGVSQSPSNKVTEKGKDVELRCDPISGHTALYWYRQSLGQGLEFLIYFQGNSAPDKSGLPSDRFSAERTGGSVSTLTIQRTQQEDSAVYLCASSSQGGANEQYFGPGTRLTVT.

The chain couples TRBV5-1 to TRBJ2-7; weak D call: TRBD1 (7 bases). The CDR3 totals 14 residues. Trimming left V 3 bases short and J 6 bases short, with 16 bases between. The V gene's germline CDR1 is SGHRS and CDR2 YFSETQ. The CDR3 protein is CASSSGQEGSEQYF. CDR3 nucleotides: TGCGCCAGCAGCTCCGGACAGGAGGGTTCCGAGCAGTACTTC.

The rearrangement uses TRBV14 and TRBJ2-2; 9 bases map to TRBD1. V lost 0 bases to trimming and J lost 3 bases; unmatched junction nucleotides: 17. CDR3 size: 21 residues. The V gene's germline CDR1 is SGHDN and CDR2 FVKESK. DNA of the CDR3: TGTGCCAGCAGCCAAGATCGGTCTTTGCGGGACAGGGCCTTGTACACCGGGGAGCTGTTTTTT. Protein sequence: CASSQDRSLRDRALYTGELFF.

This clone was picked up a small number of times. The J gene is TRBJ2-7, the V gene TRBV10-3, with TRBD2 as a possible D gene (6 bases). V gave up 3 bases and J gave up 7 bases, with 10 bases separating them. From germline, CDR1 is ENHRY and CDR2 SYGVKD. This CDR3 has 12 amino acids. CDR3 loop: CAISETGGEQYV. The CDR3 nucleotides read TGTGCCATCAGTGAAACAGGAGGGGAGCAGTACGTC.

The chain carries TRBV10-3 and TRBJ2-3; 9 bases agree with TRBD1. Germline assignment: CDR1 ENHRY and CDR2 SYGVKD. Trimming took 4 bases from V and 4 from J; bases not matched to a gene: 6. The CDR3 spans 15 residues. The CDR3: CAISGEGQGSDTQYF. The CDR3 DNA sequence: TGTGCCATCAGTGGGGAGGGACAGGGCTCAGATACGCAGTATTTT.

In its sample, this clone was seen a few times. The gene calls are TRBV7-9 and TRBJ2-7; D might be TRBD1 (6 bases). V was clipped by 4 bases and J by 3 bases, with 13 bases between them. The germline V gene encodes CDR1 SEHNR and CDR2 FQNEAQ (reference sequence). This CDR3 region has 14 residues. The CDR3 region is CASSSRGKVYEQYF. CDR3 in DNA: TGTGCCAGCAGCTCCAGGGGCAAGGTCTACGAGCAGTACTTC.

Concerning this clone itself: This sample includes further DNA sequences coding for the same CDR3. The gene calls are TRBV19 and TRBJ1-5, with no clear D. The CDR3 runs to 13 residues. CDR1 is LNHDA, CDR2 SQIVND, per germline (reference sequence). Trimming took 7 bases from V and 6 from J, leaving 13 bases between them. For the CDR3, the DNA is TGTGCCAGTATCGGGCAGGCGGGTCAGCCCCAGCATTTT. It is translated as CASIGQAGQPQHF.